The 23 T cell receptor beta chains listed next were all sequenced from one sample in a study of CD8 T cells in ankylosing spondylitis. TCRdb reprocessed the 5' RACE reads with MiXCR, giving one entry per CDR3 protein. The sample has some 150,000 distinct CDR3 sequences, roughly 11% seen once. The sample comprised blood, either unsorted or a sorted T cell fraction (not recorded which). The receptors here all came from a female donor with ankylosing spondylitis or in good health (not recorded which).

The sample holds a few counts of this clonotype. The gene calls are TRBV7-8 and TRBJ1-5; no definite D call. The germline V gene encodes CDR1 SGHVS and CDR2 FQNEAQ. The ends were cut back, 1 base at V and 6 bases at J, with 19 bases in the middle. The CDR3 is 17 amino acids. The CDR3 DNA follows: TGTGCCAGCAGCTTAGGGCAGTGGACTGTAAGAGGTCAGCCCCAGCATTTT. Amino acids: CASSLGQWTVRGQPQHF. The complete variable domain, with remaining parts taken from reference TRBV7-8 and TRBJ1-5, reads GAGVSQSPRYKVAKRGQDVALRCDPISGHVSLFWYQQALGQGPEFLTYFQNEAQLDKSGLPSDRFFAERPEGSVSTLKIQRTQQEDSAVYLCASSLGQWTVRGQPQHFGDGTRLSIL.

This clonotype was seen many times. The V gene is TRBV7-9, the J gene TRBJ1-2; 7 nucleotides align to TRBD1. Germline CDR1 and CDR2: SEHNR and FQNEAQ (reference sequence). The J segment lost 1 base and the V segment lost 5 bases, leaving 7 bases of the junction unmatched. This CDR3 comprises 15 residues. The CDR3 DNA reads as TGTGCCAGCAGCCCCCATAGGGGGCTTAACTATGGCTACACCTTC. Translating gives CASSPHRGLNYGYTF.

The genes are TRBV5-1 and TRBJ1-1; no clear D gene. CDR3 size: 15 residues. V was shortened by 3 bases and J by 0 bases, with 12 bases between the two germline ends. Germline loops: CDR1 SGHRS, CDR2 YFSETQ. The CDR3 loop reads CASSSTQVMNTEAFF. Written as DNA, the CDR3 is TGCGCCAGCAGCTCAACCCAGGTTATGAACACTGAAGCTTTCTTT.

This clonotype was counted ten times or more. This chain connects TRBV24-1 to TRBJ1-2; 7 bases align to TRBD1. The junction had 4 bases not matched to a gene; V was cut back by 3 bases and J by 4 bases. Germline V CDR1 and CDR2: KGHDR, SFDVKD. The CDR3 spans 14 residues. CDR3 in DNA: TGTGCCACCAGTGATCGCGACAGGGTCTATGGCTACACCTTC. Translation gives CATSDRDRVYGYTF.

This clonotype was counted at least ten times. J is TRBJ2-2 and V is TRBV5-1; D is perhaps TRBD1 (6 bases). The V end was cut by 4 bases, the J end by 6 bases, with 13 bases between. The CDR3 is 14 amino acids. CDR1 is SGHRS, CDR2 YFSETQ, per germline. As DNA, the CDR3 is TGCGCCAGCAGCCCGGACAGAACGTCCGGGGAGCTGTTTTTT. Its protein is CASSPDRTSGELFF.

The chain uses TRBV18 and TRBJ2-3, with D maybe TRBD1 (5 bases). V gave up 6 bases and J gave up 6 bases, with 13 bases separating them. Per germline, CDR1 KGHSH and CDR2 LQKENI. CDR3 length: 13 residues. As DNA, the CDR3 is TGTGCCAGCTCCCCTACCTGGGGCGATACGCAGTATTTT. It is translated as CASSPTWGDTQYF.

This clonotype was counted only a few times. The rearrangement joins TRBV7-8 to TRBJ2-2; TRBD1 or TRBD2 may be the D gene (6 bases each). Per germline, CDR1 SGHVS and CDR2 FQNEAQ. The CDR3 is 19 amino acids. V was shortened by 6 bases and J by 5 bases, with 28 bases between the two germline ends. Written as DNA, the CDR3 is TGTGCCAGCAGTGCCCGTTTAGGGGGGCTAGTTTTTCGAACCGGGGAGCTGTTTTTT. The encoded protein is CASSARLGGLVFRTGELFF.

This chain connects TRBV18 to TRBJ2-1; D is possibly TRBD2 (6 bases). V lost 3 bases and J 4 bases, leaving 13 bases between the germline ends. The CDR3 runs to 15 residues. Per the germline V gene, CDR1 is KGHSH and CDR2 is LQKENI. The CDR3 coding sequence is TGTGCCAGCTCACCCAGGACCGCGGGGTACAATGAGCAGTTCTTC. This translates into CASSPRTAGYNEQFF.

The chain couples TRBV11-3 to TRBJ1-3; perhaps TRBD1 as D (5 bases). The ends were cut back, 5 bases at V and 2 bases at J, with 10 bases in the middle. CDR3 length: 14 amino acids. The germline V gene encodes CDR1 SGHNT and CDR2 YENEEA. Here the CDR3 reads CASSPRGAGNTIYF. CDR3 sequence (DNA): TGTGCCAGCAGCCCGCGGGGGGCTGGAAACACCATATATTTT.

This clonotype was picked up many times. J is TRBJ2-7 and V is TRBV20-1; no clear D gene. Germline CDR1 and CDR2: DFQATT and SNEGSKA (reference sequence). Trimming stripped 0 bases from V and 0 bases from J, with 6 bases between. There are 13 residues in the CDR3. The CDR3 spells CSARDSGSYEQYF. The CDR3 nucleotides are TGCAGTGCTAGAGACTCCGGCTCCTACGAGCAGTACTTC.

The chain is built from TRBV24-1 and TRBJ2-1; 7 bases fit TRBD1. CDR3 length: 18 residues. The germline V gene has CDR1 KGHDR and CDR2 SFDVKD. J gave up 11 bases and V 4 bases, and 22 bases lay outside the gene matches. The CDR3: CATSDPVKTGKGTSKQFF. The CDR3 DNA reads TGTGCCACCAGTGACCCTGTAAAGACAGGGAAAGGGACCTCAAAGCAGTTCTTC.

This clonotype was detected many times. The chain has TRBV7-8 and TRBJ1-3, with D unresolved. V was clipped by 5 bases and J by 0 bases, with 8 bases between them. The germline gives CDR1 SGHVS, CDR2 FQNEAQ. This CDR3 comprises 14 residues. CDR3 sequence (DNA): TGTGCCAGCAGCCAGAGTCGCTCTGGAAACACCATATATTTT. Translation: CASSQSRSGNTIYF.

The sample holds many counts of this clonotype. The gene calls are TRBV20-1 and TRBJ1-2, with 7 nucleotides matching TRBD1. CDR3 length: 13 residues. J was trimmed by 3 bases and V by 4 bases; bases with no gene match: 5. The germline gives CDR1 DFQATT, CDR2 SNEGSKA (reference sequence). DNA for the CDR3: TGCAGTGCTACCCCCGGGACAGACTATGGCTACACCTTC. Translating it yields CSATPGTDYGYTF.

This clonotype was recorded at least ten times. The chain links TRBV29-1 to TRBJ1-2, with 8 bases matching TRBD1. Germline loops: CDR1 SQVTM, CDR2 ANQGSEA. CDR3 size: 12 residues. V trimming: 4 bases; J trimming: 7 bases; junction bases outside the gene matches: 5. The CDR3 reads CSVGTGPGGYTF. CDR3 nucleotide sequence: TGCAGCGTTGGGACAGGGCCGGGTGGCTACACCTTC.

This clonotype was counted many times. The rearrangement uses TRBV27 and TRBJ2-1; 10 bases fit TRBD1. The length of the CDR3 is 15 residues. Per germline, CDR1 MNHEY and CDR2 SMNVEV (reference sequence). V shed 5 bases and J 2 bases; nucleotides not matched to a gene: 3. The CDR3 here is CASSATGGAYNEQFF. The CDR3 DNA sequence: TGTGCCAGCAGTGCGACAGGGGGCGCCTACAATGAGCAGTTCTTC.

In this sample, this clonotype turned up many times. The CDR3 reads CASSLRTSGTVADTQYF. CDR3 coding DNA: TGTGCCAGCAGTCTTAGGACTAGCGGGACCGTGGCAGATACGCAGTATTTT. V usage is TRBV7-8 and J usage is TRBJ2-3, with TRBD2 matching over 12 bases. The CDR3 loop spans 17 amino acids. Trimming cost V 6 bases and J 4 bases; bases outside gene matches: 11. Germline assignment: CDR1 SGHVS and CDR2 FQNEAQ.

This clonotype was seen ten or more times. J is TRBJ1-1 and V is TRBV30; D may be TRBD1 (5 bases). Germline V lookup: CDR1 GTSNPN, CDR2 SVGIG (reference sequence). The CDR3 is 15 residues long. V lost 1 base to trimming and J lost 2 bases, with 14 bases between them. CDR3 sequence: CAWSGSQARNTEAFF. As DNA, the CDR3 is TGTGCCTGGAGTGGCTCACAGGCTCGAAACACTGAAGCTTTCTTT.

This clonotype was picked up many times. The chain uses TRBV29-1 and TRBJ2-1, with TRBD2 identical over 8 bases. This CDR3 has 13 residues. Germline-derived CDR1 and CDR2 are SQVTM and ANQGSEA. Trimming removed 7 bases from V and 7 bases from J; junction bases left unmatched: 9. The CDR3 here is CSGTSGVRNEQFF. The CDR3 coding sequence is TGCAGCGGAACTAGCGGAGTAAGAAATGAGCAGTTCTTC.

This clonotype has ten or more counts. CDR3 sequence reads: CASSQELMAADIQYF. In DNA, the CDR3 is TGCGCCAGCAGCCAAGAACTCATGGCGGCAGACATTCAGTACTTC. This chain links TRBV4-1 with TRBJ2-4; D unresolved. Germline CDR1 is MGHRA and CDR2 is YSYEKL. This CDR3 region has 15 residues. With 0 bases removed from V and 8 bases from J, the gap between germline ends came to 14 bases.

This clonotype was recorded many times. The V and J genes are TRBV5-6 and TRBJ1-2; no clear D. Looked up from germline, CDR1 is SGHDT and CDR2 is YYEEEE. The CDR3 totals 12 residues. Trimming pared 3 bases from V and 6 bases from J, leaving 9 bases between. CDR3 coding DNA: TGTGCCAGCAGCTCGACAAGGCATGGCTACACCTTC. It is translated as CASSSTRHGYTF.

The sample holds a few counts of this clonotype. The CDR3 spells CASSSVAGGRTDTQYF. The CDR3 DNA is TGTGCCAGCAGCTCAGTAGCGGGGGGCCGCACAGATACGCAGTATTTT. V usage is TRBV7-2 and J usage is TRBJ2-3; the match to TRBD2 covers 10 bases. This CDR3 is built from 16 residues. Germline V lookup: CDR1 SGHTA, CDR2 FQGNSA. J lost 1 base, V lost 4 bases, and 5 bases had no gene match.

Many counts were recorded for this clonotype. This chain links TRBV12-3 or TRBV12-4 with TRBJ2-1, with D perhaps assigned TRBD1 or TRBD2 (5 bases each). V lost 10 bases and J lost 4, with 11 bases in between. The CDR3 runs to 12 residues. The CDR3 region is CATRGGYNEQFF. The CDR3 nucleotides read TGTGCCACTCGGGGCGGTTACAATGAGCAGTTCTTC.

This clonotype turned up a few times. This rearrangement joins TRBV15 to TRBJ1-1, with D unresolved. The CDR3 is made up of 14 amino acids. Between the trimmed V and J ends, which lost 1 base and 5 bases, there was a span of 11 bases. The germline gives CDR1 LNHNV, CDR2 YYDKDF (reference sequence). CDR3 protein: CATSRVSGRTEAFF. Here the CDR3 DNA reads TGTGCCACCAGCAGAGTTTCGGGGAGGACTGAAGCTTTCTTT.